A selection of T cell receptor beta chains follows, all from one sample in a study of T cell responses to AZD1222 COVID-19 vaccine. Sequencing used immunoSEQ multiplex PCR; TCRdb keeps in-frame clones, though not all of them. This table has 120,000 or so clones, approximately 90% appearing once. Sequences were derived from peripheral blood, sampled on day 0 of AZD1222 vaccination. Source of these receptors: an adult in good health. CDR3s include the opening cysteine and the closing phenylalanine or tryptophan. The order of the fields is clone size, J gene, D gene, V gene, CDR3 DNA, CDR3 protein. D genes are given only for firm matches. Not every row has a clone size; where given, it reads once, few, many or a size class.

abundance: -
j_gene: TRBJ1-1
d_gene: TRBD1
v_gene: TRBV5-1
CDR3nt: TGCGCCAGCAGCTTGGAGGGGGCCACTGAAGCTTTCTTT
CDR3aa: CASSLEGATEAFF

abundance: -
j_gene: TRBJ2-3
d_gene: -
v_gene: TRBV2
CDR3nt: TGTGCCAGCAGTACCCAGGGGAACACAGATACGCAGTATTTT
CDR3aa: CASSTQGNTDTQYF

abundance: -
j_gene: TRBJ2-2
d_gene: -
v_gene: TRBV19
CDR3nt: TGTGCCAGTAGTATAGTTGGCGGCGGGGAGCTGTTTTTT
CDR3aa: CASSIVGGGELFF

abundance: -
j_gene: TRBJ1-6
d_gene: TRBD1
v_gene: TRBV28
CDR3nt: TGTGCCAGCAGTTTAATCCAGGGGGCCCCTAGGAATTCACCCCTCCACTTT
CDR3aa: CASSLIQGAPRNSPLHF

abundance: -
j_gene: TRBJ2-5
d_gene: TRBD1
v_gene: TRBV9
CDR3nt: TGTGCCAGCTCCTCCGGGACAGGGGGCCGGGAGACCCAGTACTTC
CDR3aa: CASSSGTGGRETQYF

abundance: -
j_gene: TRBJ1-1
d_gene: TRBD1
v_gene: TRBV6-4
CDR3nt: TGTGCCAGCAAGCGGACAGGGACTCACACTGAAGCTTTCTTT
CDR3aa: CASKRTGTHTEAFF

abundance: once
j_gene: TRBJ1-2
d_gene: TRBD1
v_gene: TRBV2
CDR3nt: TGTGCCAGCAGTGAAGCTTTATTCCCGGGACAGGGAATCCCCTTC
CDR3aa: CASSEALFPGQGIPF

abundance: -
j_gene: TRBJ1-4
d_gene: -
v_gene: TRBV27
CDR3nt: TGTGCCAGCAGTTTTGAGGGAGTCGGGGAAAAACTGTTTTTT
CDR3aa: CASSFEGVGEKLFF

abundance: -
j_gene: TRBJ2-7
d_gene: -
v_gene: TRBV24-1
CDR3nt: TGTGCCACCAGTGAGGGCGTCGAGCAGTACTTC
CDR3aa: CATSEGVEQYF

abundance: -
j_gene: TRBJ2-1
d_gene: TRBD1
v_gene: TRBV6-5
CDR3nt: TGTGCCAGCAGTTACCGCGGACAGGGGGTGGGTAATGAGCAGTTCTTC
CDR3aa: CASSYRGQGVGNEQFF

abundance: -
j_gene: TRBJ1-3
d_gene: -
v_gene: TRBV4-2
CDR3nt: TGTGCCAGCAGCCTATATGGCGCGAGTGGCGGAAACACCATATATTTT
CDR3aa: CASSLYGASGGNTIYF

abundance: -
j_gene: TRBJ1-6
d_gene: -
v_gene: TRBV6-2/TRBV6-3
CDR3nt: TGTGCCAGCAGTTGGGGGAACAATAATTCACCCCTCCACTTT
CDR3aa: CASSWGNNNSPLHF

abundance: once
j_gene: TRBJ1-2
d_gene: -
v_gene: TRBV5-1
CDR3nt: TGCGCCAGCAGCTTGGCCCCGGGGGAGTATGGCTACACCTTC
CDR3aa: CASSLAPGEYGYTF

abundance: -
j_gene: TRBJ1-1
d_gene: TRBD1
v_gene: TRBV5-3
CDR3nt: TGTGCCAGAAATTACCCAGACAGGGTGACAAAAACTGAAGCTTTCTTT
CDR3aa: CARNYPDRVTKTEAFF

abundance: -
j_gene: TRBJ1-5
d_gene: TRBD1
v_gene: TRBV27
CDR3nt: TGTGCCAGCAGTAGCACCGGACAGGGGAACAATCAGCCCCAGCATTTT
CDR3aa: CASSSTGQGNNQPQHF

abundance: -
j_gene: TRBJ2-2
d_gene: -
v_gene: TRBV28
CDR3nt: TGTGCCACCTTATCCGGGAACACCGGGGAGCTGTTTTTT
CDR3aa: CATLSGNTGELFF

abundance: -
j_gene: TRBJ2-1
d_gene: -
v_gene: TRBV5-1
CDR3nt: TGCGCCAGCAGCTCGGGGTCAAGGGATGAGCAGTTCTTC
CDR3aa: CASSSGSRDEQFF

abundance: -
j_gene: TRBJ2-5
d_gene: -
v_gene: TRBV29-1
CDR3nt: TGCAGCGTTGAAGAGTTTAGGTACCAAGAGACCCAGTACTTC
CDR3aa: CSVEEFRYQETQYF

abundance: -
j_gene: TRBJ2-3
d_gene: TRBD1
v_gene: TRBV18
CDR3nt: TGTGCCAGCTCACCAGGGACAGGCTACACAGATACGCAGTATTTT
CDR3aa: CASSPGTGYTDTQYF

abundance: -
j_gene: TRBJ2-7
d_gene: TRBD1
v_gene: TRBV18
CDR3nt: TGTGCCAGCTCTCGACAGGGGTTGGAGCAGTACTTC
CDR3aa: CASSRQGLEQYF

abundance: -
j_gene: TRBJ2-2
d_gene: TRBD2
v_gene: TRBV5-4
CDR3nt: TGTGCCAGCAGCCGGGGACTAGCTAACACCGGGGAGCTGTTTTTT
CDR3aa: CASSRGLANTGELFF

abundance: -
j_gene: TRBJ2-2
d_gene: TRBD1
v_gene: TRBV27
CDR3nt: TGTGCCAGCAGCCAACAGGGGGCCGGGGAGCTGTTTTTT
CDR3aa: CASSQQGAGELFF

abundance: -
j_gene: TRBJ2-5
d_gene: TRBD2
v_gene: TRBV4-2
CDR3nt: TGTGCCAGCAGCCAAGATCCCCCAGCGGGAGGGTACCAAGAGACCCAGTACTTC
CDR3aa: CASSQDPPAGGYQETQYF

abundance: -
j_gene: TRBJ1-2
d_gene: -
v_gene: TRBV3-1/TRBV3-2
CDR3nt: TGTGCCAGCAGCCAGGGTATTAACTATGGCTACACCTTC
CDR3aa: CASSQGINYGYTF

abundance: -
j_gene: TRBJ2-1
d_gene: -
v_gene: TRBV19
CDR3nt: TGTGCCAGTAACCCGGAGGGCCAATTCAATGAGCAGTTCTTC
CDR3aa: CASNPEGQFNEQFF

abundance: once
j_gene: TRBJ1-1
d_gene: TRBD1
v_gene: TRBV7-2
CDR3nt: TGTGCCAGCAGCCTCAATAACCTAATCAGGACAGGGGTTGAAGCTTTCTTT
CDR3aa: CASSLNNLIRTGVEAFF

abundance: few
j_gene: TRBJ2-7
d_gene: -
v_gene: TRBV19
CDR3nt: TGTGCCAGTAGTATGGCCAGGACCTACGAGCAGTACTTC
CDR3aa: CASSMARTYEQYF

abundance: -
j_gene: TRBJ2-2
d_gene: TRBD1
v_gene: TRBV7-8
CDR3nt: TGTGCCAGCAGCTATTATGACAGGGGTACCGGGGAGCTGTTTTTT
CDR3aa: CASSYYDRGTGELFF

abundance: -
j_gene: TRBJ1-2
d_gene: -
v_gene: TRBV27
CDR3nt: TGTGCCAGCAGTCTCTACACGGGGCCCGAGGGGGGCTACACCTTC
CDR3aa: CASSLYTGPEGGYTF

abundance: -
j_gene: TRBJ2-5
d_gene: TRBD2
v_gene: TRBV27
CDR3nt: TGTGCCAGCAGTTGGAGTAGCGGGAGAACGGGGGAGACCCAGTACTTC
CDR3aa: CASSWSSGRTGETQYF

abundance: -
j_gene: TRBJ2-7
d_gene: -
v_gene: TRBV15
CDR3nt: TGTGCCACCAGCAGAGGTCAGGCCTCCTACGAGCAGTACTTC
CDR3aa: CATSRGQASYEQYF

abundance: -
j_gene: TRBJ1-1
d_gene: -
v_gene: TRBV7-5
CDR3nt: TGTGTCAGAAGCCTGCACAGACAAATGAACACTGAAGCTTTCTTT
CDR3aa: CVRSLHRQMNTEAFF

abundance: -
j_gene: TRBJ1-2
d_gene: -
v_gene: TRBV6-5
CDR3nt: TGTGCCAGCAGTTACTCGGGCAGCAACTATGGCTACACCTTC
CDR3aa: CASSYSGSNYGYTF

abundance: -
j_gene: TRBJ1-2
d_gene: TRBD1
v_gene: TRBV5-4
CDR3nt: TGTGCCAGCAGGGTGGGACAGGGGAAATCCCTCTATGGCTACACCTTC
CDR3aa: CASRVGQGKSLYGYTF

abundance: -
j_gene: TRBJ1-4
d_gene: TRBD1
v_gene: TRBV29-1
CDR3nt: TGCAGCGTTGGGCAGGGGGTGAATGAAAAACTGTTTTTT
CDR3aa: CSVGQGVNEKLFF

abundance: -
j_gene: TRBJ1-5
d_gene: -
v_gene: TRBV27
CDR3nt: TGTGCCAGCAGTTTACAGCATTTT
CDR3aa: CASSLQHF

abundance: -
j_gene: TRBJ2-2
d_gene: TRBD1
v_gene: TRBV28
CDR3nt: TGTGCCAGCCGGGACAGGGGGCCCGGGGAGCTGTTTTTT
CDR3aa: CASRDRGPGELFF

abundance: -
j_gene: TRBJ1-4
d_gene: -
v_gene: TRBV7-2
CDR3nt: TGTGCCAGCAGCCAACAGGGAGGCGGTGAAAAACTGTTTTTT
CDR3aa: CASSQQGGGEKLFF

abundance: once
j_gene: TRBJ2-1
d_gene: -
v_gene: TRBV5-5
CDR3nt: TGTGCCAGCAGCTTGCAGGGAGGCCCCCTCTACAATGAGCAGTTCTTC
CDR3aa: CASSLQGGPLYNEQFF

abundance: once
j_gene: TRBJ2-3
d_gene: -
v_gene: TRBV11-3
CDR3nt: TGTGCCAGCAGCTTAGACTCGGGAGATACGCAGTATTTT
CDR3aa: CASSLDSGDTQYF

abundance: once
j_gene: TRBJ2-7
d_gene: -
v_gene: TRBV7-2
CDR3nt: TGTGCCAGCAGCTTAAGCAGGCCTACATTCGAGCAGTACTTC
CDR3aa: CASSLSRPTFEQYF

abundance: -
j_gene: TRBJ2-7
d_gene: TRBD1
v_gene: TRBV6-1
CDR3nt: TGTGCCAGCAGTGAAGCGGGGCAGGGGGCGGGCGAGCAGTACTTC
CDR3aa: CASSEAGQGAGEQYF

abundance: -
j_gene: TRBJ2-3
d_gene: TRBD2
v_gene: TRBV10-3
CDR3nt: TGTGCCATCGGGGGAAGAGAGACTAGCGGGAGATTTCGGCCCCCAGATACGCAGTATTTT
CDR3aa: CAIGGRETSGRFRPPDTQYF

abundance: -
j_gene: TRBJ2-2
d_gene: -
v_gene: TRBV2
CDR3nt: TGTGCCAGCAGTGACAGGGCTAGCTCGCTTTCGGGAACCGGGGAGCTGTTTTTT
CDR3aa: CASSDRASSLSGTGELFF

abundance: -
j_gene: TRBJ1-2
d_gene: TRBD1
v_gene: TRBV28
CDR3nt: TGTGCCAGCAGTCGAGGGGGCGACTATGGCTACACCTTC
CDR3aa: CASSRGGDYGYTF

abundance: -
j_gene: TRBJ2-1
d_gene: TRBD2
v_gene: TRBV7-9
CDR3nt: TGTGCCAGCAGCCTCCGGACTAGCGGGGAAGAGCAGTTCTTC
CDR3aa: CASSLRTSGEEQFF

abundance: -
j_gene: TRBJ1-6
d_gene: -
v_gene: TRBV27
CDR3nt: TGTGCCAGCAGTTTATCGGGACCTTGGGCCGGGTCACCCCTCCACTTT
CDR3aa: CASSLSGPWAGSPLHF

abundance: -
j_gene: TRBJ1-5
d_gene: -
v_gene: TRBV2
CDR3nt: TGTGCCAGCAAGGCAGGCGCCGGTCAGCCCCAGCATTTT
CDR3aa: CASKAGAGQPQHF